These T cell receptor beta chains were read from a single sample in a study of lymphopenia after photon versus proton radiotherapy. The protocol was immunoSEQ multiplex PCR, while the TCRdb copy is restricted to in-frame clones and leaves out a portion. Here the sample spans about 53,000 clones, around 82% being singletons. Sequencing was performed on peripheral blood, taken from a patient treated with photon-based radiotherapy. These TCRs come from a man aged 45-60 years with gastric cancer. The CDR3 runs from the conserved cysteine through the conserved F or W. The D gene is left open where the match is weak. Part of the rows lack a size; the others show once, few, many or a class for expanded clones.

j_call d_call v_call clone_size cdr3_aa cdr3_nt
TRBJ1-2 - TRBV4-1 - CASSQDRRGRYGYTF TGCGCCAGCAGCCAAGATCGGCGGGGACGCTATGGCTACACCTTC
TRBJ2-5 - TRBV5-4 few CASSLRQTETQYF TGTGCCAGCAGCTTGAGGCAGACCGAGACCCAGTACTTC
TRBJ2-3 - TRBV6-1 - CASSTLRATTDTQYF TGTGCCAGCAGTACCCTACGGGCCACCACAGATACGCAGTATTTT
TRBJ1-2 - TRBV30 once CAWSRTLYGYTF TGTGCCTGGAGTCGGACGCTCTATGGCTACACCTTC
TRBJ2-1 TRBD2 TRBV28 - CASSSGGTNEQFF TGTGCCAGCAGTTCCGGGGGGACCAATGAGCAGTTCTTC
TRBJ1-3 - TRBV5-1 - CASSLTGTFSGNTIYF TGCGCCAGCAGCTTGACAGGGACCTTTTCTGGAAACACCATATATTTT
TRBJ2-7 - TRBV18 few CASSPPMAYEQYF TGTGCCAGCTCACCACCGATGGCCTACGAGCAGTACTTC
TRBJ1-2 TRBD1 TRBV19 many CASRRAEQGVYGYTF TGTGCCAGTAGAAGGGCCGAACAGGGGGTATATGGCTACACCTTC
TRBJ2-2 TRBD2 TRBV6-6 - CASSLPDGLAAGELFF TGTGCCAGCAGTCTACCCGATGGACTAGCGGCCGGGGAGCTGTTTTTT
TRBJ1-5 - TRBV6-1 - CASIGGRTQPQHF TGTGCCAGCATAGGGGGGAGGACTCAGCCCCAGCATTTT
TRBJ1-5 - TRBV11-3 - CASSLGSRGAFNQPQHF TGTGCCAGCAGCCTGGGCAGTCGAGGGGCCTTCAATCAGCCCCAGCATTTT
TRBJ2-1 TRBD2 TRBV19 - CASSQREGYNEQFF TGTGCCAGTAGCCAGCGGGAGGGATACAATGAGCAGTTCTTC